The clone carrying this T cell receptor (beta chain) was observed at least ten times. The source of the sample is a study of low-dose radiotherapy and immunotherapy resistance in tumors. Study summary: Ipilimumab 1 mg/kg every six weeks, together with nivolumab 240 mg every two weeks, was given intravenously to patients. Each two-week cycle included intravenous cyclophosphamide 200 mg/m2, given one day before radiation and immunotherapy. Patients' oral aspirin dose was 300 mg daily across four cycles from cycle 1 day 1.

Covering alpha and beta chains, TRAV- and TRBV-specific primers were used for the first-strand cDNA. With a constant-region primer and a V-primer adapter, TCRs were subjected to 20 PCR cycles of amplification. A single record per CDR3 protein comes from TCRdb applying MiXCR to the reads. This table holds roughly 90,000 distinct CDR3 sequences, 20% to 25% found once. The time point is: after trial treatment. Treatment of the sample: LDRT plus nivolumab, ipilimumab, low-dose cyclophosphamide and aspirin (RACIN trial). Administered to the donors were nivolumab, ipilimumab, aspirin, low-dose cyclophosphamide and low-dose radiotherapy. This sequence originates from a female donor with ovarian cancer. This sample comprised PBMCs, obtained after low-dose radiotherapy plus immunotherapy.

CDR3 region: CAISESLGTGHQETQYF. The CDR3 DNA reads TGTGCCATCAGTGAGTCGCTGGGGACAGGCCACCAAGAGACCCAGTACTTC. The chain recombines TRBV10-3 with TRBJ2-5, with 8 positions matching TRBD1. V dropped 0 bases and J dropped 0; count of bases not matched to a gene: 6. The CDR3 spans 17 residues. The germline gives CDR1 ENHRY, CDR2 SYGVKD.